These 8 T cell receptor beta chains were sequenced from one sample in a study of regulatory T cells in long-lasting Graves disease. Investigators prepared the TCR beta libraries by applying iRepertoire HTBI primers and Arm-PCR of CDR3 regions. TCRdb re-called the multiplex PCR reads with MiXCR, one entry per CDR3 protein. Of about 400,000 distinct CDR3 sequences listed, less than 25% are singletons. The time point is: persistent/refractory GD, antithyroid drugs over 5 years with positive TRAb. RNA extracted from PBMCs served as the sequencing template. The specimen comprised peripheral blood mononuclear cells (PBMCs), sampled when the disease was refractory, from a patient treated with antithyroid drugs. All receptors derive from a female donor with Graves disease.

The genes are TRBV5-4 and TRBJ2-7; 9 nucleotides line up with TRBD2. The CDR3 extends over 17 amino acids. Germline loops: CDR1 SGHNT, CDR2 YYREEE (reference sequence). With V trimmed by 4 bases and J by 0 bases, 11 bases remained unmatched. In DNA, the CDR3 is TGTGCCAGCAGCGCCCGGGCTAGCGGGGCCACCTCCTACGAGCAGTACTTC. The encoded protein is CASSARASGATSYEQYF. The whole variable domain, remainder taken from reference TRBV5-4 and TRBJ2-7, is ETGVTQSPTHLIKTRGQQVTLRCSSQSGHNTVSWYQQALGQGPQFIFQYYREEENGRGNFPPRFSGLQFPNYSSELNVNALELDDSALYLCASSARASGATSYEQYFGPGTRLTVT.

The J gene is TRBJ2-1, the V gene TRBV12-3 or TRBV12-4; TRBD2 is a possible D gene (6 bases). This CDR3 region has 12 residues. Deletions cut 6 bases from V and 8 bases from J, with 11 bases between. This CDR3 reads CASSRREHEQFF. The CDR3 DNA reads as TGTGCCAGCAGCAGACGGGAGCATGAGCAGTTCTTC.

This clonotype was counted at least ten times. The chain uses TRBV12-3 or TRBV12-4 and TRBJ1-5; D is ambiguous. Trimming cost V 6 bases and J 7 bases, with 13 bases left between them. The CDR3 loop spans 13 amino acids. CDR3 nucleotides: TGTGCCAGCAGGGTGGGTCCTAGGCAGCCCCAGCATTTT. Its protein product is CASRVGPRQPQHF.

As for this clonotype: At one boundary the junction diverges from the germline segment, which might be a read error. The chain uses TRBV20-1 and TRBJ2-5, with 7 bases that match TRBD2. The germline CDR1 and CDR2 sequences are DFQATT and SNEGSKA (reference sequence). This CDR3 comprises 16 residues. CDR3 sequence reads: CSAHSRRETRQGTQYF. CDR3 bases: TGCAGTGCTCACTCGAGGCGGGAGACGCGCCAAGGGACCCAGTACTTC.

This clonotype occurred a few times. The chain couples TRBV11-2 to TRBJ2-7, with D uncertain. Trimming shortened V by 3 bases and J by 2 bases, and 17 bases separated the two germline ends. This CDR3 is built from 16 residues. Germline V gives CDR1 SGHAT, CDR2 FQNNGV. In DNA form, the CDR3 reads TGTGCCAGCAGCTTGGGATCCGGGCCTCTGACCTACGAGCAGTACTTC. Protein: CASSLGSGPLTYEQYF.

Of note for this clonotype: The junction departs from germline at one end; a sequencing error may be responsible. The gene calls are TRBV11-2 and TRBJ1-1; no reliable D call. Germline V gives CDR1 SGHAT, CDR2 FQNNGV. The CDR3 length is 13 residues. The CDR3 is CASSLGGNTEALF. In DNA form, the CDR3 reads TGTGCCAGCAGCTTAGGGGGAAACACTGAAGCTCTCTTT.

The table lists this clonotype with many counts. The chain recombines TRBV20-1 with TRBJ1-5, with D possibly matching TRBD1 (6 bases). The CDR3 spans 13 residues. Germline V gene data show CDR1 as DFQATT and CDR2 as SNEGSKA (reference sequence). Trimming removed 4 bases at V and 1 base at J, with 8 bases between. For the CDR3, the DNA is TGCAGTGCTAAAGGGGGAAGCAATCAGCCCCAGCATTTT. Translation: CSAKGGSNQPQHF.

This clonotype was detected a few times. CDR3 in amino acids: CSATRWTSGSGYEQYF. The CDR3, as DNA: TGCAGTGCTACTCGCTGGACTAGCGGGAGTGGTTACGAGCAGTACTTC. This chain links TRBV20-1 with TRBJ2-7; 13 bases are a match to TRBD2. Germline CDR1 DFQATT, CDR2 SNEGSKA (reference sequence). The CDR3 length is 16 residues. V was clipped by 4 bases and J by 4 bases; unmatched bases: 10.